This T cell receptor beta chain was identified during a study of cytomegalovirus exposure and HLA in healthy donors. The overall study: Most genotyped donors, roughly 83% of some 400, had Caucasian-associated genetic ancestry. Findings of the study overall: Later analysis associated a missense DCLRE1C variant with TCR beta V- and J-gene trimming.

The CDR3 runs to 15 residues. Germline CDR1 and CDR2: SQVTM and ANQGSEA. V was shortened by 5 bases and J by 3 bases, with 17 bases between the two germline ends. 60 Vbeta and 13 Jbeta primers were used in PCR. The assay was immunoSEQ multiplex PCR, and TCRdb's table has in-frame clones only and misses some. Seen here are approximately 100,000 clones, around three quarters observed once, and the top ten hold just over 2%. In the case of this clone: Its antigen is undetermined.

The CMV serostatus of this donor was not recorded. Input material: PBMCs. The chain links TRBV29-1 to TRBJ1-3; D perhaps matches TRBD1 (5 bases). The receptor comes from a human donor in good health. Here the CDR3 reads CSVSVDSSRGNTIYF. The CDR3 bases are TGCAGCGTTTCCGTCGACAGCTCTCGTGGAAACACCATATATTTT.